The TCR beta chain under discussion was sequenced for a study of cytomegalovirus exposure and HLA in healthy donors. Study-level background: When over 300 donors were genotyped, roughly four fifths of them were found to fall in the Caucasian-associated ancestry cluster. Overall study findings and caveats: Earlier results showed most TCR beta V segments being productive about 87% or about 30% of the time. DRB1 showed the most TCR associations and HLA-C the fewest in a later analysis, as rates varied by HLA locus. A missense DCLRE1C variant was associated with V- and J-gene trimming of TCR beta chains in a later analysis, and an independent cohort replicated the association.

V was pared by 7 bases and J by 2 bases, with 5 bases of the junction left unmatched. The germline CDR1 and CDR2 sequences are MDHEN and SYDVKM. This CDR3 comprises 14 residues. A note on this clone: Its antigen is not known.

60 Vbeta and 13 Jbeta primers were used in PCR. Sequencing was performed with immunoSEQ multiplex PCR; in TCRdb, only in-frame clones are kept and a portion is missing. This listing includes 65,000 to 90,000 clones. The source material was PBMCs. V gene TRBV28 combines with J gene TRBJ2-1; 7 nucleotides align to TRBD1. The source is a female donor in good health and CMV-seropositive. CDR3 region: CASIDRAAYNEQFF. CDR3 DNA: TGTGCCAGCATTGACAGGGCGGCCTACAATGAGCAGTTCTTC.